Sequencing of this TCR beta chain was carried out in a study of beta chain features in type 1 diabetes. Study background: Healthy donors and patients had similar age, gender and cell yields.

cDNA synthesis used the whole RNA isolate, giving expressed TCRB sequences. The protocol was immunoSEQ multiplex PCR, while the TCRdb copy is restricted to in-frame clones and leaves out a portion. The sample contains about 930,000 clones, under 20% of which appear only once. V was pared by 4 bases and J by 7 bases, with 13 bases between. The germline V gene encodes CDR1 MGHDK and CDR2 SYGVNS. CDR3 length equals 13 residues. The authors sorted CD4+ naive, central memory, regulatory and stem cell-like memory cells via CD45RO/CCR7/CD25/CD127/CD95/CD27. Purity exceeded 95% in all sorted populations. This TCR was recovered from a woman aged 18-30 years in good health. The V and J genes are TRBV25-1 and TRBJ1-2, with D perhaps matching TRBD1 (6 bases). Sequencing used naive CD4+ T cells from blood. The CDR3 sequence is CASSGTGAGGYTF. CDR3 nucleotides: TGTGCCAGCAGTGGCACGGGGGCGGGTGGCTACACCTTC.